The entry below describes one TCR beta chain. The antigen is unknown. This entry is derived from a study of cytomegalovirus exposure and HLA in healthy donors. Study-wide results and limits: Cytomegalovirus-associated TCR beta chains were listed, numbering 150 to 200. The records held CMV serostatus as the only immune exposure information.

Trimming shortened V by 3 bases and J by 6 bases, and 15 bases separated the two germline ends. The CDR3 loop spans 15 amino acids. From germline, CDR1 is SGDLS and CDR2 YYNGEE. The PCR contained 60 Vbeta and 13 Jbeta primers. TCRdb's table, derived via immunoSEQ multiplex PCR, lists solely in-frame clones and lacks some. This sample has some 120,000 clones, with 70% to 80% found just once. The chain is built from TRBV9 and TRBJ2-2, with a tentative D call TRBD2 (5 bases). The sequencing sample was made of PBMCs. The receptor was derived from a man between 18 and 35 years old in good health and CMV-seronegative. CDR3 DNA: TGTGCCAGCAGCGCTCTAGCTAGGGAACCCGGGGAGCTGTTTTTT. Its protein is CASSALAREPGELFF.